This section outlines one T cell receptor (beta chain) sequence together with its context. Free of recent acute infections or vaccinations, the donors were healthy HIV-negative adults. Among the donors, all were Caucasian adults who lived in Nashville, Tennessee. The data belong to a study of shared clonotypes between healthy human individuals. Sorted-subset replicate PCR reactions contained 200 to 250 ng DNA, corresponding to some 30,000 T cell genomes. Here immunoSEQ multiplex PCR was the method, and the copy in TCRdb shows in-frame clones only, minus some. The repertoire includes 2.5 million or so clones, around 94% of them detected once, and over 0.12% sits in the top ten. The TCR comes from a young man in good health. The material sequenced was naive CD4+ T cells sorted from blood. Indicated subset: CD45RA+ positively selected.

The CDR3 protein is CAISGGTGDGNTIYF. In DNA, the CDR3 is TGTGCCATCAGTGGCGGGACAGGGGACGGAAACACCATATATTTT. The chain joins TRBV10-3 to TRBJ1-3, with 10 bases fitting TRBD1. After removal of 4 bases from V and 4 bases from J, the junction contained 4 bases not matched to a gene. Germline CDR1 reads ENHRY; CDR2 reads SYGVKD. The CDR3 consists of 15 residues.